This T cell receptor beta chain is drawn from a study of human T cells and chemical hapten exposure. Study overall: On roughly 2 cm by roughly 2 cm of upper inner arm skin, sensitization was performed with 2% DPC.

J gave up 6 bases and V 6 bases, and 19 bases lay outside the gene matches. There are 19 residues in the CDR3. Germline lookup yields CDR1 SEHNR and CDR2 FQNEAQ (reference sequence). This clonotype was observed at least ten times. The time point: pre-sensitization, week 0. As for treatment: therapeutic diphenylcyclopropenone sensitization with weekly scalp DPC. Each CDR3 protein gets one entry after TCRdb re-called the RACE reads with MiXCR. The data contain roughly 40,000 distinct CDR3 sequences, 10% of them singletons. The sequenced sample was whole blood, obtained in connection with sensitization to the hapten diphenylcyclopropenone (DPC). The sequence was collected from a man younger than 45 with alopecia areata. Some clones in this sample may be carry-over from other donors' samples. The chain carries TRBV7-9 and TRBJ1-6; TRBD1 agrees at 8 bases. CDR3 protein: CASRDDLGGRDRGNSPLHF. Written as DNA, the CDR3 is TGTGCCAGCAGGGACGACCTAGGAGGCCGAGACAGGGGTAATTCACCCCTCCACTTT.